This is a list of T cell receptor beta chains from one sample in a study of blood T cell repertoires in COVID-19. Method: immunoSEQ multiplex PCR; TCRdb's copy keeps in-frame clones and lacks some. The sample contains about 350,000 clones, 88% of which appear only once. Sequenced: peripheral blood. Every receptor here comes from a woman in her seventies with COVID-19, enrolled during active disease. Each CDR3 is given with its conserved first and last residue. D genes are given only for firm matches. The size field is filled for only some rows; it gives once, few, many or a size class.

>.|TRBJ2-2|.|TRBV6-5
CASRNSGINTGELFF
TGTGCCAGCAGGAACTCCGGGATTAACACCGGGGAGCTGTTTTTT
>.|TRBJ2-3|.|TRBV6-5
CASTLEGGGTDTQYF
TGTGCCAGCACCCTCGAGGGCGGGGGCACAGATACGCAGTATTTT
>.|TRBJ1-2|.|TRBV10-3
CAISESDSDYGYTF
TGTGCCATCAGTGAGTCAGACAGCGACTATGGCTACACCTTC
>.|TRBJ1-2|.|TRBV4-1
CASSQGPLRGKFYGYTF
TGCGCCAGCAGCCAAGGTCCCCTGCGGGGCAAATTCTATGGCTACACCTTC
>TRBD1|TRBJ2-7|.|TRBV7-9
CSSSLGTEYEQYF
TGTTCATCGTCTCTAGGGACAGAATACGAGCAGTACTTC
>TRBD2|TRBJ2-3|.|TRBV24-1
CATSDFGTSSPDTQYF
TGTGCCACCAGTGATTTCGGGACTAGCTCTCCAGATACGCAGTATTTT
>.|TRBJ2-7|.|TRBV28
CASRQTGPTYEQYF
TGTGCCAGCAGACAGACAGGTCCCACCTACGAGCAGTACTTC
>TRBD1|TRBJ1-2|few|TRBV6-5
CASRIGQGAGGYTF
TGTGCCAGCAGGATAGGACAGGGGGCAGGTGGCTACACCTTC
>.|TRBJ2-3|.|TRBV14
CASSLIRDTQYF
TGTGCCAGCAGCCTAATCAGGGATACGCAGTATTTT
>TRBD1|TRBJ1-1|once|TRBV2
CASSEGQLPYTEAFF
TGTGCCAGCAGTGAGGGACAGCTACCATACACTGAAGCTTTCTTT
>.|TRBJ2-3|.|TRBV19
CASSLPGLLRDTQYF
TGTGCCAGTAGTTTGCCAGGACTTCTTCGGGATACGCAGTATTTT
>TRBD1|TRBJ2-3|.|TRBV5-4
CASSSRDRGGTQYF
TGTGCCAGCAGCTCCCGGGACAGGGGCGGTACGCAGTATTTT
>TRBD1|TRBJ1-5|.|TRBV27
CASSLSGTGSQPQHF
TGTGCCAGCAGTCTCTCCGGGACAGGGAGCCAGCCCCAGCATTTT
>TRBD1|TRBJ2-1|.|TRBV5-6
CASSRDRIVGDEQFF
TGTGCCAGCAGCCGGGACAGGATAGTGGGGGATGAGCAGTTCTTC
>.|TRBJ1-2|.|TRBV7-2
CASSLKVWEADSYGYTF
TGTGCCAGCAGCTTAAAAGTCTGGGAGGCGGATAGCTATGGCTACACCTTC
>.|TRBJ2-1|.|TRBV2
CASRILANEQFF
TGTGCCAGCAGGATCCTAGCAAATGAGCAGTTCTTC
>TRBD1|TRBJ1-2|once|TRBV27
CASSLGTDGAYGYTF
TGTGCCAGCAGTCTTGGGACAGACGGGGCCTATGGCTACACCTTC
>TRBD2|TRBJ2-1|.|TRBV2
CARAGEYNEQFF
TGTGCCAGAGCGGGGGAGTACAATGAGCAGTTCTTC
>TRBD1|TRBJ2-7|.|TRBV18
CASSPTGAVGEQYF
TGTGCCAGCTCGCCTACAGGGGCGGTAGGCGAGCAGTACTTC
>TRBD1|TRBJ1-2|.|TRBV6-1
CASSEALGQGPNYGYTF
TGTGCCAGCAGTGAAGCGCTAGGACAGGGACCTAACTATGGCTACACCTTC
>.|TRBJ1-1|.|TRBV5-4
CASSPQGTPEAFF
TGTGCCAGCAGCCCCCAGGGCACCCCTGAAGCTTTCTTT
>TRBD1|TRBJ2-2|.|TRBV28
CASSSERGLNTGELFF
TGTGCCAGCAGTTCTGAGAGGGGGCTAAACACCGGGGAGCTGTTTTTT
>TRBD2|TRBJ2-5|few|TRBV11-2
CASSLEASGEETQYF
TGTGCCAGCAGCTTAGAGGCTAGCGGGGAAGAGACCCAGTACTTC
>TRBD2|TRBJ2-3|.|TRBV24-1
CATSDQTSGGTDTQYF
TGTGCCACCAGTGACCAGACTAGCGGGGGCACAGATACGCAGTATTTT
>TRBD2|TRBJ2-3|.|TRBV3-1/TRBV3-2
CASSLVQGAGAYRGQYF
TGTGCCAGCAGCCTTGTCCAAGGAGCGGGGGCCTATCGAGGGCAGTATTTT